These T cell receptor beta chains were read from a single sample in a study of long-term antiretroviral therapy in people with HIV. Sequencing used immunoSEQ multiplex PCR; TCRdb keeps in-frame clones, though not all of them. The sample shows roughly 30,000 clones, about 95% of them seen only once. The source material was unsorted PBMCs, sampled 5.3 years after starting antiretroviral therapy. These receptors were collected from a middle-aged man with HIV. Both conserved end residues are trimmed from each CDR3. Each record gives: CDR3 length, J gene, clone size, V gene, CDR3 protein. The size field is filled for only some rows; it gives once, few, many or a size class.

14	TRBJ1-3	.	TRBV7-9	ASSLSGQPSGNTIY
12	TRBJ1-1	once	TRBV9	ASSEWAQTGRVA
11	TRBJ1-1	few	TRBV7-9	ASSLKATGQAF
12	TRBJ1-3	.	TRBV2	ASRTGQSGNTIY
11	TRBJ1-5	.	TRBV5-6	ASSIRSNQPQH
14	TRBJ2-1	.	TRBV4-1	ASSQDLGQGRNEQF
11	TRBJ2-4	.	TRBV5-1	ASSLTVENIQY
11	TRBJ1-5	.	TRBV27	ASSLFRGQPQH
13	TRBJ1-2	.	TRBV7-3	ASSPTGRELSGYT
13	TRBJ2-3	.	TRBV5-1	ASSLGRPGTDTQY
14	TRBJ2-5	.	TRBV7-2	ASSPPGGRVQETQY
13	TRBJ1-5	once	TRBV7-8	ASSLNSRGVQPQH
13	TRBJ2-1	.	TRBV5-1	ASSRSGGDYNEQF
13	TRBJ1-1	medium-sized	TRBV21-1	ASSGHRDTYTEAF